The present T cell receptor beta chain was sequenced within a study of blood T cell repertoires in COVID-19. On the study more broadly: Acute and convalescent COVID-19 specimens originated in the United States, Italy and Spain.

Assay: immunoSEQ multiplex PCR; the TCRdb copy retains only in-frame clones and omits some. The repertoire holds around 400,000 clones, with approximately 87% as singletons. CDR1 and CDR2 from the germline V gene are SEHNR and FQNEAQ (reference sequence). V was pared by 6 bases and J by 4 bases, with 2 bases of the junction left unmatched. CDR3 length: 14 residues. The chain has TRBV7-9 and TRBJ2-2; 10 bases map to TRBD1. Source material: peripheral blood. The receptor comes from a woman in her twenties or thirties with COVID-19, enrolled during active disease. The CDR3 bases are TGTGCCAGCAGTCGGACAGGGGGCACCGGGGAGCTGTTTTTT. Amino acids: CASSRTGGTGELFF.